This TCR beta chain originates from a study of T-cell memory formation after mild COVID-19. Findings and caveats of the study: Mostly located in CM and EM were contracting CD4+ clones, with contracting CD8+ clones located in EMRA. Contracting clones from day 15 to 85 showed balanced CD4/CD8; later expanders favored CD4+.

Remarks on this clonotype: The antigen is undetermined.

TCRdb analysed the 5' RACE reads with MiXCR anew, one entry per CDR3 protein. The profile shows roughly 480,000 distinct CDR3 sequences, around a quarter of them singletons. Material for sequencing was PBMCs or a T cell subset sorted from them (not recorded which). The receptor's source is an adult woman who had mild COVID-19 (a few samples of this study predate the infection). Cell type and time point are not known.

The CDR3 sequence: CASSLIDGSASSTDTQYF. CDR3 sequence (DNA): TGTGCCAGCAGTCTCATTGATGGTAGCGCATCTAGCACAGATACGCAGTATTTT. The genes are TRBV7-9 and TRBJ2-3, with TRBD2 as a possible D gene (5 bases). The CDR3 covers 18 residues. Trimming removed 6 bases at V and 0 bases at J, with 22 bases between. Germline values: CDR1 SEHNR, CDR2 FQNEAQ (reference sequence).